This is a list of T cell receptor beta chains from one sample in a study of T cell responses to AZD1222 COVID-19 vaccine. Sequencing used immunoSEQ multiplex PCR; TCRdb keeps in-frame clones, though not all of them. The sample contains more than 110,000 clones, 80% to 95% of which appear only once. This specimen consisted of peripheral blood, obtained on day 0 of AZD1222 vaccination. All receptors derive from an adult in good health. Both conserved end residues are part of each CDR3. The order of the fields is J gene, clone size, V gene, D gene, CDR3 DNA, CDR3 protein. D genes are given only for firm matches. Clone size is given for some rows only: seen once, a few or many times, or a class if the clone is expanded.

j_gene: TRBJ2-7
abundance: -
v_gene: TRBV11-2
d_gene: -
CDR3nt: TGTGCCAGCAGCTTAGGGTTAGCATACGAGCAGTACTTC
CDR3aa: CASSLGLAYEQYF

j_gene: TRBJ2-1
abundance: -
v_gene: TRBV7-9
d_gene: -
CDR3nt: TGTGCCAGCAGCTTAGTCCTGAGTGAGCAGTTCTTC
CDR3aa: CASSLVLSEQFF

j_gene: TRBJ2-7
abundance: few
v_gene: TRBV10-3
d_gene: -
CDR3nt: TGTGCCATCAGTGAGTCGGGCGGACTCCACGAGCAGTACTTC
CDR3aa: CAISESGGLHEQYF

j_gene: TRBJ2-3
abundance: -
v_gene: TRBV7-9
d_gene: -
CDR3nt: TGTGCCAGCAAGCTCCCGGTCAGCCCTAGCACAGATACGCAGTATTTT
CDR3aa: CASKLPVSPSTDTQYF

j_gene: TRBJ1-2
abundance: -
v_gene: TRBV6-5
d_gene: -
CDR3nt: TGTGCCAGTAACGGGGGCGGATATGGCTACACCTTC
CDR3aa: CASNGGGYGYTF

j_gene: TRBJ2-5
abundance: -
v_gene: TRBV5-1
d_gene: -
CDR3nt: TGCGCCAGCAGCTTGGGAGGGGGAGAAACTCAAGAGACCCAGTACTTC
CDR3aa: CASSLGGGETQETQYF

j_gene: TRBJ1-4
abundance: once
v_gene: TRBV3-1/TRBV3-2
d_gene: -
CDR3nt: TGTGCCAGCAGCCAAGTAGAAACTAATGAAAAACTGTTTTTT
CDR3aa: CASSQVETNEKLFF

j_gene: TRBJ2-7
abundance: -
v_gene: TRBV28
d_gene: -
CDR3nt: TGTGCCAGCAGTGCTCGAGGGGGGAGGTACGAGCAGTACTTC
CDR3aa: CASSARGGRYEQYF

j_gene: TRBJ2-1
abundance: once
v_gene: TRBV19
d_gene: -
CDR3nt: TGTGCCAGTAACAACAGGCAGGGTTCCCAGTTCTTC
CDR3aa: CASNNRQGSQFF

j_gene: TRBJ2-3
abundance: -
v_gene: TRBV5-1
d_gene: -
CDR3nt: TGCGCCAGCAGCCCCACTACGAGTCCCGTCTTTCTCACAGATACGCAGTATTTT
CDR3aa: CASSPTTSPVFLTDTQYF

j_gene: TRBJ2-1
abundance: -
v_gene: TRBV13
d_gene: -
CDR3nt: TGTGCCAGCAGCTTAGAGCAGGGCTACAATGAGCAGTTCTTC
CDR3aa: CASSLEQGYNEQFF

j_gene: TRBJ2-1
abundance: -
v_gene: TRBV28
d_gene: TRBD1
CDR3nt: TGTGCCAGCAGTACGACCGGGACAGGATACAATGAGCAGTTCTTC
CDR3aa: CASSTTGTGYNEQFF

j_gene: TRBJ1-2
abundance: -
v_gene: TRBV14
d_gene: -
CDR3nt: TGTGCCAGCAGCCAAGGGTGGCCCAATAACTATGGCTACACCTTC
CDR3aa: CASSQGWPNNYGYTF

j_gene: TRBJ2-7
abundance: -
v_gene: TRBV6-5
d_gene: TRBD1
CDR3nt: TGTGCCAGCAGTTACTCTTGGGACAGGTCCTACGAGCAGTACTTC
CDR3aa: CASSYSWDRSYEQYF

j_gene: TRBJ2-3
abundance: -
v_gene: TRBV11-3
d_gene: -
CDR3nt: TGTGCCAGCAGCTTTGCGGGGAGTGGGGGAGATACGCAGTATTTT
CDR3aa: CASSFAGSGGDTQYF

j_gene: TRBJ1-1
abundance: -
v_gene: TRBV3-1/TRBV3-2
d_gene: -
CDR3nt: TGTGCCAGCAGCCAAAGTCCAGGGGAAGCTTTCTTT
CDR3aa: CASSQSPGEAFF

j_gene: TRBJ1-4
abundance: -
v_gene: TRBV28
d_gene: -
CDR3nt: TGTGCCAGCAGTGGGCCGGGCGCCCGGGTTGAAAAACTGTTTTTT
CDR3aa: CASSGPGARVEKLFF

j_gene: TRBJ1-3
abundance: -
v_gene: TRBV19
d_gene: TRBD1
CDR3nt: TGTGCCAGTAGCCGACAGGGTGGAAACACCATATATTTT
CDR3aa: CASSRQGGNTIYF

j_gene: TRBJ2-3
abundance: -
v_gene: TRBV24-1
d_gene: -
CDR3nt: TGTGCCACCAGTGATGCCGCAAGAAGGGCCAGAAGCACAGATACGCAGTATTTT
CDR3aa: CATSDAARRARSTDTQYF

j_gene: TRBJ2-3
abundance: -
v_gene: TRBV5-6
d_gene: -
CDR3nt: TGTGCCAGCAGCCCACGGGGGGCCTGGGATACGCAGTATTTT
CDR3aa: CASSPRGAWDTQYF

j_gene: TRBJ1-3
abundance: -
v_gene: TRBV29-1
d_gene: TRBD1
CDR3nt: TGCAGCGTTAACAGACAGGGCGCCGGAAACACCATATATTTT
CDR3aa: CSVNRQGAGNTIYF

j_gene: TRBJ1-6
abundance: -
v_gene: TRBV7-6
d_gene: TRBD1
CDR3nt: TGTGCCAGCAGCTCACCCGGGACAGGGGGTTCTTCACCCCTCCACTTT
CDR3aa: CASSSPGTGGSSPLHF

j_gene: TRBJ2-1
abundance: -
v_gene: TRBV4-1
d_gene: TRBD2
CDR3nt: TGCGCCAGCAGCCAAGAAGCTAGCGGAACCTACAATGAGCAGTTCTTC
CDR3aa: CASSQEASGTYNEQFF

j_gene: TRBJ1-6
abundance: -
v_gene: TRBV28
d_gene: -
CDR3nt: TGTGCCAGCAGTCCGACCTCGTTGGTTATGAATTCACCCCTCCACTTT
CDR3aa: CASSPTSLVMNSPLHF

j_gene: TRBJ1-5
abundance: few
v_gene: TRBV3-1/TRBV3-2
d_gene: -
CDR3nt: TGTGCCAGCAGCCAAGACGCAGGGGAAAATCAGCCCCAGCATTTT
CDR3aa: CASSQDAGENQPQHF

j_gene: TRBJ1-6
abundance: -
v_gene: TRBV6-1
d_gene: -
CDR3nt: TGTGCCAGCAGTGAAGTAAACTCCTATAATTCACCCCTCCACTTT
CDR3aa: CASSEVNSYNSPLHF